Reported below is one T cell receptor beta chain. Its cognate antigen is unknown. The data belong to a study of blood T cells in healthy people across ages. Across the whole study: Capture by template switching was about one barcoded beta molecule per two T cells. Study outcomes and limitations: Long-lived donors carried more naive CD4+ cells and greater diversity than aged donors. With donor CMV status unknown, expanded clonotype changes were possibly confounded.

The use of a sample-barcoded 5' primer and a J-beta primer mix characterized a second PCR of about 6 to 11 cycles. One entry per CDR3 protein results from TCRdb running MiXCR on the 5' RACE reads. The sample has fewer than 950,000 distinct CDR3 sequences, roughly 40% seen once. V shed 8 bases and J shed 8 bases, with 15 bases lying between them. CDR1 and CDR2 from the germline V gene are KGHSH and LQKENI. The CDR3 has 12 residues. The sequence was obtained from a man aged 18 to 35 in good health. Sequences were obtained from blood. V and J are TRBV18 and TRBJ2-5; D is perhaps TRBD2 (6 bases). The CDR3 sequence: CASASGGATQYF. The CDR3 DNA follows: TGTGCCAGCGCCAGCGGAGGGGCCACCCAGTACTTC.